This T cell receptor beta chain was captured in a study of blood T cells in healthy people across ages. Study context: Through template switching, about one barcoded beta molecule was captured per two T cells, as measured in model experiments.

RNA extraction gave at least 5.5 micrograms of total RNA per sample. Primed by a sample-barcoded 5' primer and a J-beta primer mix, a second PCR proceeded for about 7 to 12 cycles. Each CDR3 protein is one row after TCRdb ran MiXCR on the 5' RACE reads. The table includes around 620,000 distinct CDR3 sequences, approximately 25% detected once. V was cut by 9 bases and J by 5 bases, with 15 bases left in between. Germline V CDR1 and CDR2: KGHDR, SFDVKD. The CDR3 extends over 13 amino acids. This clonotype was obtained from a woman aged 65 to 85 in good health. This sequence joins TRBV24-1 and TRBJ2-5; perhaps TRBD1 as D (5 bases). Material: blood. This CDR3 is CATAGSYGETQYF. CDR3 in DNA: TGTGCCACCGCAGGGTCTTATGGGGAGACCCAGTACTTC.